The 18 T cell receptor beta chains listed next were all sequenced from one sample in a study of cytomegalovirus exposure and HLA in healthy donors. Repertoires were generated with immunoSEQ multiplex PCR, while TCRdb's copy carries only in-frame clones and drops some. The sample records some 110,000 clones, about 82% being singletons. The specimen sequenced was PBMCs. These receptors all stem from a man between 18 and 35 years old in good health and CMV-seronegative.

The V call is TRBV6-1, the J call TRBJ2-7; TRBD1 matches at 11 bases. V gave up 6 bases and J gave up 6 bases; unmatched junction bases: 4. Germline V gives CDR1 MNHNS, CDR2 SASEGT. The CDR3 has 13 residues. CDR3 DNA: TGTGCCAGCAGCGACGGGACAGGGGGCGAGCAGTACTTC. This gives the protein CASSDGTGGEQYF.

V and J are TRBV29-1 and TRBJ2-7; D remains ambiguous. There are 11 residues in the CDR3. Germline CDR1 is SQVTM and CDR2 is ANQGSEA. V was cut by 4 bases and J by 3 bases, with 7 bases left in between. CDR3 loop: CSVGGSYEQYF. The CDR3 region has the DNA TGCAGCGTTGGAGGCAGCTACGAGCAGTACTTC.

This chain links TRBV12-5 with TRBJ2-5; perhaps TRBD2 as D (6 bases). CDR3 length: 14 amino acids. Germline V lookup: CDR1 LGHNT, CDR2 FRNRAP. Trimming left V 4 bases short and J 5 bases short, with 14 bases between. CDR3 sequence: CASGSQTRPETQYF. The CDR3 DNA reads as TGTGCTAGTGGTTCTCAGACTAGGCCGGAGACCCAGTACTTC. The whole variable domain, remainder taken from reference TRBV12-5 and TRBJ2-5, is DARVTQTPRHKVTEMGQEVTMRCQPILGHNTVFWYRQTMMQGLELLAYFRNRAPLDDSGMPKDRFSAEMPDATLATLKIQPSEPRDSAVYFCASGSQTRPETQYFGPGTRLLVL.

CDR3 protein: CASSVTRWVEQYF. Here the CDR3 DNA reads TGTGCCAGCAGTGTAACTAGGTGGGTCGAGCAGTACTTC. V is TRBV6-1 and J is TRBJ2-7, with a possible D match to TRBD2 (5 bases). The CDR3 extends over 13 amino acids. Per germline, CDR1 MNHNS and CDR2 SASEGT. Trimming took 4 bases from V and 6 from J, leaving 13 bases between them.

The genes are TRBV29-1 and TRBJ2-1, with a weak D call TRBD1 (6 bases). Trimming pared 4 bases from V and 4 bases from J, leaving 14 bases between. This CDR3 region has 14 residues. In germline, CDR1 is SQVTM, CDR2 ANQGSEA. CDR3 in amino acids: CSVAARGLYNEQFF. For the CDR3, the DNA is TGCAGCGTTGCAGCCAGGGGTTTATACAATGAGCAGTTCTTC.

This chain uses TRBV2 with TRBJ1-2; D is possibly TRBD1 (5 bases). The CDR3 totals 13 residues. Germline CDR1 SNHLY, CDR2 FYNNEI. V was trimmed by 2 bases and J by 4 bases, leaving 8 bases between them. The CDR3 bases are TGTGCCAGCAGTGAACAGGGAATCTATGGCTACACCTTC. Translating it yields CASSEQGIYGYTF.

This chain connects TRBV2 to TRBJ2-7; D unresolved. Germline CDR1 reads SNHLY; CDR2 reads FYNNEI. The CDR3 totals 13 residues. Trimming shortened V by 8 bases and J by 0 bases, and 11 bases separated the two germline ends. The DNA of the CDR3 is TGTGCCAGCCCCAGGCGAAGCTCCTACGAGCAGTACTTC. As protein: CASPRRSSYEQYF.

The gene calls are TRBV6-5 and TRBJ1-5, with D possibly being TRBD1 (5 bases). Germline V gene sequence: CDR1 MNHEY, CDR2 SVGAGI. Trimming pared 5 bases from V and 6 bases from J, leaving 11 bases between. The CDR3 sequence is 13 residues long. The chain's CDR3 is CASSTGTRQPQHF. The DNA of the CDR3 is TGTGCCAGCAGTACCGGGACTCGTCAGCCCCAGCATTTT.

In its sample, this clone was seen a few times. V is TRBV6-1 and J is TRBJ1-5; 8 nucleotides match TRBD1. Trimming removed 6 bases from V and 7 bases from J; junction bases left unmatched: 8. Germline lookup yields CDR1 MNHNS and CDR2 SASEGT. The CDR3 sequence is 14 residues long. The CDR3 nucleotides read TGTGCCAGCAGCTACGACAGGGGATACCAGCCCCAGCATTTT. Protein: CASSYDRGYQPQHF.

J is TRBJ1-1 and V is TRBV30; the D is unclear. Germline V lookup: CDR1 GTSNPN, CDR2 SVGIG (reference sequence). V lost 0 bases to trimming and J lost 6 bases, with 17 bases between them. The CDR3 length is 15 residues. The CDR3: CAWSVEGVPIPEAFF. CDR3 sequence (DNA): TGTGCCTGGAGTGTAGAGGGCGTCCCGATCCCTGAAGCTTTCTTT.

The V gene is TRBV10-3, the J gene TRBJ1-2, with 7 bases lining up with TRBD1. Losses at the gene ends were 1 base for V and 6 bases for J; bases not matched to a gene: 5. The CDR3 covers 14 residues. Germline CDR1 is ENHRY and CDR2 is SYGVKD. CDR3 coding DNA: TGTGCCATCAGTGAGTTGACAGGGCTGGATGGCTACACCTTC. Its protein is CAISELTGLDGYTF.

The chain employs TRBV5-1 and TRBJ1-3; D is uncertain. Germline CDR1 SGHRS, CDR2 YFSETQ. V lost 4 bases to trimming and J lost 0 bases, with 20 bases between them. The CDR3 totals 18 residues. Written as DNA, the CDR3 is TGCGCCAGCAGCGCAGACACCCCGAAGACGTACTCTGGAAACACCATATATTTT. Translated: CASSADTPKTYSGNTIYF.

The chain carries TRBV7-9 and TRBJ1-2; 11 bases are a match to TRBD1. This CDR3 region has 16 residues. The trim removed 5 bases at V and 4 bases at J, leaving 9 bases unmatched. Germline CDR1 is SEHNR and CDR2 is FQNEAQ (reference sequence). The CDR3 DNA is TGTGCCAGCAGCCTTGGACAGGGGGCGCCGGCCTATGGCTACACCTTC. Residues: CASSLGQGAPAYGYTF.

The chain links TRBV6-5 to TRBJ1-1, with D maybe TRBD1 (6 bases). With 10 bases removed from V and 5 bases from J, the gap between germline ends came to 20 bases. The CDR3 runs 14 residues. Germline values: CDR1 MNHEY, CDR2 SVGAGI. CDR3 in DNA: TGTGCCACCCGGGGGGGGCTAGGGGAGACTGAAGCTTTCTTT. It translates to CATRGGLGETEAFF.

CDR3 DNA sequence: TGTGCCAGCAGCCGGACAGGGTCTAACAATGAGCAGTTCTTC. It specifies CASSRTGSNNEQFF. This sequence joins TRBV6-5 and TRBJ2-1, with 8 positions matching TRBD1. The CDR3 covers 14 residues. V trimming: 6 bases; J trimming: 5 bases; junction bases outside the gene matches: 6. The germline V gene encodes CDR1 MNHEY and CDR2 SVGAGI.

Only a few counts were recorded for this clone. This chain joins TRBV6-1 and TRBJ1-4; unclear D gene. The CDR3 runs to 16 residues. Trimming left V 3 bases short and J 0 bases short, with 11 bases between. CDR1 is MNHNS, CDR2 SASEGT, per germline. The CDR3 region is CASSESGPTTNEKLFF. DNA for the CDR3: TGTGCCAGCAGTGAGTCAGGTCCCACAACTAATGAAAAACTGTTTTTT.

This clone occurred once. This chain connects TRBV27 to TRBJ1-5; 12 bases match TRBD1. V dropped 5 bases and J dropped 5; count of bases not matched to a gene: 4. The CDR3 runs 15 residues. Germline values: CDR1 MNHEY, CDR2 SMNVEV (reference sequence). The CDR3 coding sequence is TGTGCCAGCAGTAAAGGGACAGGGGGCTATCAGCCCCAGCATTTT. Translating it yields CASSKGTGGYQPQHF.

This chain links TRBV15 with TRBJ2-7; the D gene is possibly TRBD2 (5 bases). The CDR3 sequence is 11 residues long. Trimming left V 8 bases short and J 10 bases short, with 15 bases between. Germline V gene data show CDR1 as LNHNV and CDR2 as YYDKDF (reference sequence). CDR3 nucleotide sequence: TGTGCCACCTCACTGGAGGACGTTCAGTACTTC. Protein sequence: CATSLEDVQYF.